These 2 T cell receptor beta chains originate from one sample sequenced in a study of blood T cell repertoires in COVID-19. Repertoires were generated with immunoSEQ multiplex PCR, while TCRdb's copy carries only in-frame clones and drops some. The profile shows a few hundred thousand clones, approximately 88% of them singletons. Sequencing was carried out using PBMCs or T cells enriched from blood (not recorded which). Receptors originate from a woman aged 40-49 years who had recovered from COVID-19.

The chain uses TRBV7-2 and TRBJ2-7, with 8 bases that match TRBD1. The CDR3 length is 15 residues. V was clipped by 1 base and J by 2 bases; unmatched bases: 4. Germline V gives CDR1 SGHTA, CDR2 FQGNSA. The CDR3 coding sequence is TGTGCCAGCAGCTTAGGGACAGGGTGGCCCTACGAGCAGTACTTC. This gives the protein CASSLGTGWPYEQYF.

At least ten counts were recorded for this clone. The genes are TRBV19 and TRBJ2-7; tentatively, D is TRBD1 (5 bases). The CDR3 contains 12 residues. The V end was cut by 3 bases, the J end by 5 bases, with 8 bases between. The germline V gene has CDR1 LNHDA and CDR2 SQIVND (reference sequence). CDR3 sequence reads: CASSIRADEQYF. In DNA, the CDR3 is TGTGCCAGTAGTATCAGGGCGGACGAGCAGTACTTC.